The TCR beta chain under discussion was sequenced for a study of blood T cell repertoires in COVID-19. About the study: The origin of the acute and convalescent COVID-19 samples was the United States, Italy and Spain. From T cells, B-cell-depleted T cells, or PBMCs came the material, which was cDNA or gDNA.

Those enrolled in Seattle joined during active infection and were followed longitudinally afterward. Clones were sequenced by immunoSEQ multiplex PCR, and TCRdb holds only the in-frame ones, with some missing. In the table there are approximately 150,000 clones, around 87% of which are singletons. The clonotype originates from a woman aged 80 or over with COVID-19, enrolled during active disease. Sequencing was performed on peripheral blood.

The CDR3 region is CASSEQSTDTQYF. In DNA form, the CDR3 reads TGTGCCAGCAGTGAGCAGTCTACAGATACGCAGTATTTT. The chain links TRBV6-1 to TRBJ2-3; unclear D gene. V was clipped by 3 bases and J by 3 bases, with 7 bases between them. Germline V gene sequence: CDR1 MNHNS, CDR2 SASEGT. CDR3 length: 13 amino acids.